What follows are 22 T cell receptor beta chains derived from one specimen sequenced in a study of human T cells and chemical hapten exposure. The time point is: patch test 1, 2 weeks after DPC sensitization. Sample treatment: therapeutic diphenylcyclopropenone sensitization with weekly scalp DPC. A single record per CDR3 protein comes from TCRdb applying MiXCR to the RACE reads. The sample carries tens of thousands of distinct CDR3 sequences, about 32% recorded once. Source: whole blood, taken in connection with sensitization to the hapten diphenylcyclopropenone (DPC). The receptor source for this set is a man in his forties with alopecia areata. Some clones in this sample may be carry-over from other donors' samples.

The chain employs TRBV28 and TRBJ1-4; D possibly corresponds to TRBD1 (5 bases). Per the germline V gene, CDR1 is MDHEN and CDR2 is SYDVKM. The CDR3 is made up of 16 amino acids. The V gene lost 6 bases and the J gene lost 0 bases, with 14 bases spanning the gap. CDR3 DNA sequence: TGTGCCAGCAGCCTCGGGACTCTTGCAACTAATGAAAAACTGTTTTTT. Protein product: CASSLGTLATNEKLFF.

The chain is built from TRBV27 and TRBJ1-2, with 8 bases fitting TRBD1. Looked up from germline, CDR1 is MNHEY and CDR2 is SMNVEV (reference sequence). With V trimmed by 6 bases and J by 5 bases, 11 bases remained unmatched. CDR3 length: 15 amino acids. In DNA form, the CDR3 reads TGTGCCAGCAGATTAACGTGGGGGACAGGATATGGCTACACCTTC. Encoded protein: CASRLTWGTGYGYTF.

A remark on this clonotype: The junction departs from the called germline gene at one end, perhaps through a read error. This chain links TRBV6-2 or TRBV6-3 with TRBJ2-2; no reliable D call. The CDR3 spans 12 residues. Germline CDR1 MNHEY, CDR2 SVGEGT. CDR3 nucleotides: TGTGCCAGTAGTTACTGGGCCGGGGAGCTGTTTTTT. It encodes CASSYWAGELFF.

This clonotype was detected only a few times. The chain has TRBV24-1 and TRBJ1-5; D is ambiguous. Germline V gene sequence: CDR1 KGHDR, CDR2 SFDVKD. V lost 3 bases and J lost 3, with 8 bases in between. The CDR3 has 14 residues. CDR3 DNA sequence: TGTGCCACCAGTGATCCCCGACACAATCAGCCCCAGCATTTT. This translates into CATSDPRHNQPQHF.

This clonotype has only a few counts. V usage is TRBV5-1 and J usage is TRBJ2-7; D gene ambiguous. The CDR3 contains 15 residues. The germline V gene has CDR1 SGHRS and CDR2 YFSETQ. V gave up 6 bases and J gave up 2 bases, with 18 bases separating them. CDR3: CASTPEPRSTYEQYF. CDR3 DNA sequence: TGCGCCAGCACTCCGGAGCCCCGGTCGACCTACGAGCAGTACTTC.

The chain has TRBV28 and TRBJ2-1; 8 bases line up with TRBD1. CDR3 length: 15 amino acids. V dropped 6 bases and J dropped 6; count of bases not matched to a gene: 10. Germline CDR1 and CDR2: MDHEN and SYDVKM. This CDR3 is CASSRVQGAINEQFF. The CDR3 nucleotides are TGTGCCAGCAGCCGCGTTCAGGGGGCAATCAATGAGCAGTTCTTC.

J is TRBJ2-7 and V is TRBV4-2; 7 nucleotides match TRBD2. The germline V gene has CDR1 LGHNA and CDR2 YNFKEQ. CDR3 size: 15 residues. V shed 1 base, J shed 4 bases, and the junction held 7 bases outside the gene matches. The CDR3 bases are TGTGCCAGCAGCCAAGTACCGGGACTATCTTACGAGCAGTACTTC. Translated: CASSQVPGLSYEQYF.

This clonotype was counted between two and nine times. One junction end disagrees with the germline gene, perhaps due to a read error. This sequence joins TRBV19 and TRBJ1-5; D unresolved. CDR3 length equals 15 residues. CDR1 and CDR2 (germline): LNHDA, SQIVND (reference sequence). The CDR3 DNA sequence: TGTGCAAGTAGGCCCCGGAGAGCGGGAAATCAGCCCCAGCATTTT. Its translation: CASRPRRAGNQPQHF.

The V and J genes are TRBV10-3 and TRBJ2-7, with D possibly being TRBD1 (5 bases). The V and J ends lost 8 bases and 2 bases respectively, with 10 bases between them. From germline, CDR1 is ENHRY and CDR2 SYGVKD. The length of the CDR3 is 12 residues. The CDR3 DNA is TGTGCCATCGGGCAGGGCCCCTACGAGCAGTACTTC. It encodes CAIGQGPYEQYF.

This clonotype was seen ten or more times. V gene TRBV28 combines with J gene TRBJ1-2, with D uncertain. In germline, CDR1 is MDHEN, CDR2 SYDVKM. This CDR3 has 14 amino acids. V was cut by 5 bases and J by 4 bases, with 14 bases left in between. CDR3 amino acids: CASSPTPRGYGYTF. The CDR3 nucleotides read TGTGCCAGCAGTCCGACCCCCCGAGGCTATGGCTACACCTTC.

This chain joins TRBV5-1 and TRBJ1-1; possible D gene TRBD1, 6 bases. The V gene's germline CDR1 is SGHRS and CDR2 YFSETQ. The length of the CDR3 is 14 residues. Deletions cut 2 bases from V and 3 bases from J, with 11 bases between. CDR3 amino acids: CASSFRGGDTEAFF. The DNA for the CDR3 is TGCGCCAGCAGCTTCAGGGGAGGCGACACTGAAGCTTTCTTT.

The chain has TRBV5-6 and TRBJ2-6; 11 bases agree with TRBD1. J was trimmed by 1 base and V by 2 bases; bases with no gene match: 2. CDR1 SGHDT and CDR2 YYEEEE come from the germline V gene. The CDR3 is 17 residues long. CDR3 sequence: CASSLGQGASGANVLTF. The CDR3 region has the DNA TGTGCCAGCAGCTTAGGACAGGGGGCATCTGGGGCCAACGTCCTGACTTTC.

This clonotype turned up a few times. V gene TRBV5-5 combines with J gene TRBJ2-7; 7 nucleotides agree with TRBD1. Germline CDR1 is SGHKS and CDR2 is YYEKEE (reference sequence). CDR3 length equals 14 residues. V lost 2 bases and J lost 4; bases outside the gene matches: 6. The CDR3 DNA sequence: TGTGCCAGCAGCTTCCGGGACAGTCCATACGAGCAGTACTTC. Encoded protein: CASSFRDSPYEQYF.

This clonotype was seen many times. The chain's CDR3 is CATQQGDSYEQYF. In DNA form, the CDR3 reads TGTGCCACCCAGCAAGGGGATTCCTACGAGCAGTACTTC. The chain links TRBV10-3 to TRBJ2-7; the D gene is possibly TRBD1 (5 bases). The CDR3 covers 13 residues. Trimming cost V 10 bases and J 1 base, with 14 bases left between them. CDR1 and CDR2 (germline): ENHRY, SYGVKD.

The chain is built from TRBV2 and TRBJ1-1, with unresolved D. The CDR3 spans 12 residues. Trimming pared 5 bases from V and 1 base from J, leaving 5 bases between. CDR1 SNHLY and CDR2 FYNNEI come from the germline V gene. CDR3 loop: CASSFRNTEAFF. CDR3 sequence (DNA): TGTGCCAGCAGTTTCAGGAACACTGAAGCTTTCTTT.

This clonotype showed up just a few times. The rearrangement links TRBV7-8 to TRBJ2-7; TRBD2 agrees at 14 bases. The junction had 5 bases not matched to a gene; V was cut back by 5 bases and J by 5 bases. Germline CDR1 is SGHVS and CDR2 is FQNEAQ. The CDR3 has 15 residues. CDR3 sequence reads: CASSPGTSGSNEQYF. The DNA for the CDR3 is TGTGCCAGCAGCCCAGGGACTAGCGGGAGTAACGAGCAGTACTTC.

The CDR3 sequence: CASSSPSGRQVAGELFF. CDR3 DNA sequence: TGTGCCAGCAGCTCCCCTAGCGGGAGGCAGGTGGCCGGGGAGCTGTTTTTT. The rearrangement links TRBV7-2 to TRBJ2-2, with 11 bases aligning to TRBD2. J lost 6 bases, V lost 4 bases, and 10 bases had no gene match. In germline, CDR1 is SGHTA, CDR2 FQGNSA. This CDR3 region has 17 residues.

This clonotype was counted a few times. Here the CDR3 reads CASSLRGANTGELFF. In DNA form, the CDR3 reads TGTGCCAGCAGCCTCCGCGGGGCCAACACCGGGGAGCTGTTTTTT. The genes are TRBV5-5 and TRBJ2-2; TRBD2 is a possible D gene (6 bases). The CDR3 sequence is 15 residues long. Trimming pared 4 bases from V and 2 bases from J, leaving 12 bases between. Looked up from germline, CDR1 is SGHKS and CDR2 is YYEKEE (reference sequence). The full variable domain, completed using reference TRBV5-5 and TRBJ2-2, is DAGVTQSPTHLIKTRGQQVTLRCSPISGHKSVSWYQQVLGQGPQFIFQYYEKEERGRGNFPDRFSARQFPNYSSELNVNALLLGDSALYLCASSLRGANTGELFFGEGSRLTVL.

J is TRBJ2-3 and V is TRBV20-1; the match to TRBD2 covers 8 bases. The CDR3 is 14 amino acids. Germline V gives CDR1 DFQATT, CDR2 SNEGSKA (reference sequence). V shed 3 bases, J shed 3 bases, and the junction held 5 bases outside the gene matches. CDR3 bases: TGCAGTGCTAGGAGCGGGAGTATTACAGATACGCAGTATTTT. Translated, it gives CSARSGSITDTQYF.

J is TRBJ2-7 and V is TRBV7-2; a weak D match, TRBD2 (6 bases). From germline, CDR1 is SGHTA and CDR2 FQGNSA. The CDR3 contains 14 residues. Deletions cut 3 bases from V and 0 bases from J, with 9 bases between. This CDR3 reads CASSFAGISYEQYF. As DNA, the CDR3 is TGTGCCAGCAGCTTTGCGGGGATCTCCTACGAGCAGTACTTC.

This clonotype occurred a few times. The rearrangement links TRBV3-1 to TRBJ2-7; D uncertain. The length of the CDR3 is 11 residues. CDR1 is LGHDT, CDR2 YNNKEL, per germline (reference sequence). V lost 1 base to trimming and J lost 5 bases, with 3 bases between them. CDR3 sequence (DNA): TGTGCCAGCAGCCAAGTGGACGAGCAGTACTTC. This translates into CASSQVDEQYF.

The CDR3 DNA sequence: TGCGCCAGCAGCAGACAGGTTGGAGAAAAACTGTTTTTT. Its translation: CASSRQVGEKLFF. This sequence joins TRBV5-1 and TRBJ1-4; possible D gene TRBD1, 6 bases. Trimming stripped 4 bases from V and 8 bases from J, with 12 bases between. The germline gives CDR1 SGHRS, CDR2 YFSETQ. CDR3 length: 13 residues.